What follows are 12 T cell receptor beta chains derived from one specimen sequenced in a study of OX40 agonist ivuxolimab in advanced cancers. Repertoires were generated with immunoSEQ multiplex PCR, while TCRdb's copy carries only in-frame clones and drops some. Among tens of thousands of clones listed, 75% to 95% were seen once. Material: CD4+ or CD8+ T cells sorted from blood, obtained in a trial of the OX40 agonist ivuxolimab. The receptors were gathered from an adult with an advanced solid tumor such as melanoma, head and neck, liver or kidney cancer.

This clone came up once. The chain couples TRBV19 to TRBJ1-1; maybe TRBD1 (6 bases). The CDR3 is made up of 15 amino acids. The V end was cut by 1 base, the J end by 1 base, with 10 bases between. The V gene's germline CDR1 is LNHDA and CDR2 SQIVND (reference sequence). The CDR3 here is CASSIGPQGNTEAFF. In DNA, the CDR3 is TGTGCCAGTAGTATAGGTCCACAGGGGAACACTGAAGCTTTCTTT.

The chain has TRBV18 and TRBJ2-1, with TRBD2 identical over 9 bases. J lost 4 bases, V lost 3 bases, and 4 bases had no gene match. The CDR3 consists of 15 residues. Germline values: CDR1 KGHSH, CDR2 LQKENI. CDR3: CASSPSGGGYNEQFF. CDR3 coding DNA: TGTGCCAGCTCACCTAGCGGGGGAGGTTACAATGAGCAGTTCTTC.

CDR3 region: CASSESESEQFF. The DNA of the CDR3 is TGCGCCAGCAGTGAGTCGGAGAGTGAGCAGTTCTTC. The V gene is TRBV10-2, the J gene TRBJ2-1; no firm D call. The CDR3 spans 12 residues. Trimming left V 0 bases short and J 9 bases short, with 6 bases between. Germline lookup yields CDR1 WSHSY and CDR2 SAAADI.

The rearrangement joins TRBV30 to TRBJ2-5; weak D call: TRBD1 (5 bases). The better agreement between TRBJ2-7 and the DNA end casts doubt on the J call. CDR1 is GTSNPN, CDR2 SVGIG, per germline (reference sequence). The CDR3 totals 12 residues. Here the CDR3 reads CAWSAQGYEQYF. The CDR3 region has the DNA TGTGCCTGGAGCGCCCAGGGCTACGAGCAGTACTTC.

V and J are TRBV30 and TRBJ2-7; possibly TRBD2 for D (6 bases). The CDR3 has 13 residues. V was pared by 0 bases and J by 3 bases, with 9 bases between. The germline gives CDR1 GTSNPN, CDR2 SVGIG (reference sequence). In DNA form, the CDR3 reads TGTGCCTGGAGTGTCTGGGGGGACTACGAGCAGTACTTC. Protein sequence: CAWSVWGDYEQYF.

The chain carries TRBV6-1 and TRBJ2-3; TRBD2 matches at 9 bases. Per germline, CDR1 MNHNS and CDR2 SASEGT. The CDR3 sequence is 14 residues long. V trimming: 6 bases; J trimming: 6 bases; junction bases outside the gene matches: 7. The CDR3 loop is CASRIAGARDTQYF. The CDR3 DNA sequence: TGTGCCAGCAGGATAGCGGGGGCACGGGATACGCAGTATTTT.

This clone was counted between two and nine times. CDR3 sequence: CASSPSGTGVYEQYF. The CDR3 DNA follows: TGTGCCAGCAGTCCATCCGGGACAGGGGTCTACGAGCAGTACTTC. This chain links TRBV6-5 with TRBJ2-7, with TRBD1 identical over 10 bases. V shed 5 bases and J 3 bases; nucleotides not matched to a gene: 7. The germline CDR1 and CDR2 sequences are MNHEY and SVGAGI. The CDR3 is 15 amino acids.

The chain couples TRBV2 to TRBJ2-7; perhaps D is TRBD1 or TRBD2 (5 bases each). V gave up 3 bases and J gave up 6 bases, with 12 bases separating them. The CDR3 contains 13 residues. Germline assignment: CDR1 SNHLY and CDR2 FYNNEI. As DNA, the CDR3 is TGTGCCAGCAGTGAGACAGTGCGGGTCGAGCAGTACTTC. This codes for CASSETVRVEQYF.

The count of this clone is one. This chain links TRBV7-9 with TRBJ2-2; D remains unclear. V was pared by 2 bases and J by 4 bases, with 8 bases between. Germline CDR1 SEHNR, CDR2 FQNEAQ (reference sequence). The CDR3 is 14 amino acids. The CDR3 region is CASSLRLGTGELFF. CDR3 in DNA: TGTGCCAGCAGCTTACGTCTGGGCACCGGGGAGCTGTTTTTT.

The V call is TRBV4-1, the J call TRBJ2-7; tentative D call: TRBD1 (5 bases). There are 13 residues in the CDR3. CDR1 and CDR2 (germline): MGHRA, YSYEKL. V gave up 1 base and J gave up 6 bases, with 10 bases separating them. CDR3 amino acids: CASSQVGAGEQYF. In DNA form, the CDR3 reads TGCGCCAGCAGCCAAGTAGGGGCTGGCGAGCAGTACTTC.

The chain recombines TRBV5-5 with TRBJ2-3; a possible D gene is TRBD2 (5 bases). The CDR3 totals 16 residues. Germline lookup yields CDR1 SGHKS and CDR2 YYEKEE (reference sequence). V lost 4 bases to trimming and J lost 0 bases, with 15 bases between them. The CDR3 reads CASSLMRVTSTDTQYF. For the CDR3, the DNA is TGTGCCAGCAGCCTGATGCGGGTAACTAGCACAGATACGCAGTATTTT.

This clone came up a few times. The chain is built from TRBV11-3 and TRBJ1-2, with 7 bases matching TRBD1. This CDR3 is 15 amino acids long. CDR1 is SGHNT, CDR2 YENEEA, per germline. Trimming cost V 3 bases and J 6 bases; bases outside gene matches: 10. The CDR3 loop reads CASSLVAGGWNGYTF. The CDR3 DNA sequence: TGTGCCAGCAGCTTGGTGGCAGGGGGTTGGAATGGCTACACCTTC.